This T cell receptor beta chain was identified in a study of somatic mutations in cytotoxic T cells in rheumatoid arthritis. CD4+ and CD8+ cells were isolated by positive magnetic bead selection, with purity checked by flow cytometry. V shed 1 base and J shed 2 bases, with 13 bases lying between them. The germline V gene encodes CDR1 MNHNS and CDR2 SASEGT. The CDR3 spans 16 residues. Only a few counts were recorded for this clone. Its antigen remains unknown. Clones were sequenced by immunoSEQ multiplex PCR, and TCRdb holds only the in-frame ones, with some missing. The sample has approximately 20,000 clones, roughly 80% seen once. The study, taken as a whole, reports: In about an eighth of the roughly 60 patients, the largest CD8+ clone exceeded 20% of CD8+ cells. The antigen targets of the expanded CD8+ clones were unknown. Increasing age coincided with elevated CD8+ clonality among rheumatoid arthritis patients, though not among healthy controls.

Sequenced sample: CD8+ T cells sorted from blood. The receptor was derived from a woman between 45 and 60 years old in good health. V usage is TRBV6-1 and J usage is TRBJ2-3; D is unresolved. The CDR3: CASSEEAGQVTDTQYF. CDR3 coding DNA: TGTGCCAGCAGTGAAGAGGCAGGCCAGGTCACAGATACGCAGTATTTT.